The present TCR beta chain was sequenced within a study of shared clonotypes between healthy human individuals (dated by TCRdb to 2019 to 2021). Turning to the overall study: Three men and two women, aged 18 to 49 years, made up the cohort. The study deeply sequenced blood TCR repertoires of several healthy adults to estimate repertoire size and the extent of clonotype sharing between individuals. For each donor, three plates each were used for CD4 naive and CD4 memory, two plates were used for CD8 naive, and one plate was used for CD8 memory. To increase sequencing depth and limit assay-specific biases, different laboratories used diverse techniques to prepare libraries and sequence TCR repertoires. Each donor's leukapheresis produced roughly between roughly 0.85 and 9.5 billion PBMCs.

Comments on this clone: This clone's antigen is unknown. Nothing much larger sits one base from this clone, and base qualities are not available.

The donors were healthy, HIV-negative adults with no recently reported acute infections or vaccinations. Every donor was a Caucasian adult living in Nashville, Tennessee, USA. Magnetic negative selection was used to enrich CD4+ T cells, after which naive cells were positively selected on CD45RA and the negative fraction became the memory subset. Blood was obtained by leukapheresis, after which PBMCs were separated by Ficoll-Histopaque density gradient centrifugation and cryopreserved in liquid nitrogen vapor phase. Analytical flow cytometry was used to check the purity and quantity of each magnetically sorted T cell population. Each sorted fraction had its genomic DNA isolated and then quantified by UV absorbance on a Nanodrop 2000c. What the work shows at the level of the full study, not this receptor alone: Naive subsets generally had larger estimated clonotype richness than memory subsets. Rarefaction of sorted-subset datasets indicated incomplete sequencing despite the large sequencing depth. Compared with non-shared clonotypes, clonotypes shared by all four sorted-subset donors had higher generation probabilities. Pairwise subsampling indicated that sequencing depth was expected to affect the degree of clonotype sharing among donors. Sampling was limited to blood, and TCR repertoires in tissue likely differ from TCR repertoires in blood. The genetic and exposure-history diversity represented was limited by the small number of donors. When several donors were compared, the shared fraction of clonotypes was about 5.2% for naive CD4, approximately 3.5% for naive CD8, 2.3% for memory CD4, and 0.4% for memory CD8.

Using the deep immunoSEQ assay, TCR CDR3 regions were amplified from genomic DNA by multiplex PCR. Genomic DNA extracted from each cell subset was distributed evenly over all wells of several immunoSEQ 96-well plates, and each plate served as one replicate. Each replicate PCR for sorted subsets received about 220 ng genomic DNA, equal to roughly 29,000 T cell genomes. Purified libraries were measured with a Qubit 3.0 fluorometer, size-checked on a Bioanalyzer 2100, and measured again with the KAPA Library Quantification kit. Every immunoSEQ 96-well plate was sequenced on a dedicated single-read 150-cycle Illumina NextSeq 550 flow cell. On the authors' methods: Because the immunoSEQ output held only junctional sequences and lacked quality scores, the filtering could not match the filtering applied to full-length reads. Sequences were annotated with PyIR, a Python wrapper for IgBLAST v1.9, using IMGT germline references to assign V/J genes and CDR3. Reads were filtered out if the reads had weak V/J assignments (E-value above 1e-6), no CDR3, stop codons, out-of-frame junctions, or ambiguous translated residues. V3J clonotypes were defined as sequences sharing an identical inferred V gene, J gene, and CDR3 amino acid sequence. To compute the percentage overlap between repertoires, the number of shared unique clonotypes was divided by the size of the smaller repertoire. RTK rarefaction, the Chao1 estimator, and Recon v2.1 estimates of unobserved clonotypes were used to assess repertoire richness. For all TCRbeta clonotypes obtained by the gDNA method from several donors, generation probabilities were computed with OLGA. TCRdb took this table from immuneACCESS and kept in-frame rearrangements with V and J called. Such tables lack part of the clones; where checked against another copy, unresolved V genes explain under half of the gap, and the rest is unexplained. Clone size and the V and J calls come from that table; the DNA yielded D and trimming. Recorded for this sample are roughly 2 million clones; about 95% of them occurred a single time. 0.13% of the sample rests with the top ten.

V has 5 bases trimmed and J has 1 base trimmed; junction bases matching no gene number 5. CDR1 SGHRS and CDR2 YFSETQ are derived from the germline V gene. The CDR3 goes from the cysteine to the phenylalanine over 14 residues. Just the 42-base CDR3 DNA is kept, in frame starting at base 1. Input material: naive CD4+ T cells sorted from blood. Explained via the paper, the cell subset or site label denotes: CD45RA+ positively selected. This clonotype originated in a man aged 18 to 29 in good health. This chain joins TRBV5-1 to TRBJ1-1, with TRBD1 matching 7 junction bases. The CDR3 sequence is CASRTGTANTEAFF. At the DNA level, the sequence is TGCGCCAGCAGAACCGGGACAGCGAACACTGAAGCTTTCTTT.